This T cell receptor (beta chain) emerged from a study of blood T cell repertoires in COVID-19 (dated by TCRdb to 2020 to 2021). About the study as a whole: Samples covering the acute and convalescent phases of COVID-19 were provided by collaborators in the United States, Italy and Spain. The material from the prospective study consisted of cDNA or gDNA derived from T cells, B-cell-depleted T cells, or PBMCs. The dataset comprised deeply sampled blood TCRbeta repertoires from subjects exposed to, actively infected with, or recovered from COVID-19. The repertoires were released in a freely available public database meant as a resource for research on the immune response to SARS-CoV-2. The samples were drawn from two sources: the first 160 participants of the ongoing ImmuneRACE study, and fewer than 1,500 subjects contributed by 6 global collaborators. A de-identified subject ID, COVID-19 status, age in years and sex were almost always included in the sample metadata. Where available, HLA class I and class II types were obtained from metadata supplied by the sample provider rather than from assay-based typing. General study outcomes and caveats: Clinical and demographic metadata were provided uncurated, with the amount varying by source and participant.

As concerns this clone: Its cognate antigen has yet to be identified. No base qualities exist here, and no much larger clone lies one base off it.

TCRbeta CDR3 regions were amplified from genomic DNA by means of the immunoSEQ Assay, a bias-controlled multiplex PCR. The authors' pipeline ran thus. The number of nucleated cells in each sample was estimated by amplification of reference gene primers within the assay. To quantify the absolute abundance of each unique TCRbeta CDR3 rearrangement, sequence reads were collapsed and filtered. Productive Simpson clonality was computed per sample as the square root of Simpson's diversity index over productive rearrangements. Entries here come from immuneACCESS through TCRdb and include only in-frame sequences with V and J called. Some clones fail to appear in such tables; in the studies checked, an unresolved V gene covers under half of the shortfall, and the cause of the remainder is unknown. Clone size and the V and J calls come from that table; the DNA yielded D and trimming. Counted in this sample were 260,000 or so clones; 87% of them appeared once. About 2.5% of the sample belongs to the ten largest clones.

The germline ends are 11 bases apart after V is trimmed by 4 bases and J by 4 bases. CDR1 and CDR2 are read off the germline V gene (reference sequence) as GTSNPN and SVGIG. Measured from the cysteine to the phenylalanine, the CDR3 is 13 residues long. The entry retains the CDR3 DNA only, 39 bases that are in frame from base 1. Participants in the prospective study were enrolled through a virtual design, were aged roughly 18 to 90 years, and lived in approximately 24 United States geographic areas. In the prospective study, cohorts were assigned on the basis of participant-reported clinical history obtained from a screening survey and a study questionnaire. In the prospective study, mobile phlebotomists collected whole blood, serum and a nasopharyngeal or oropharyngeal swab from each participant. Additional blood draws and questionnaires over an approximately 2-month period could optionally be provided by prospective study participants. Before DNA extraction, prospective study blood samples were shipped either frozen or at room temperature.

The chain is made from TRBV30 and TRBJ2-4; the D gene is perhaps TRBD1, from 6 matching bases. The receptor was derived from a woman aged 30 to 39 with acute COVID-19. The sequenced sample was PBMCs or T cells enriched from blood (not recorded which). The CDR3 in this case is CAWTTGSKNIQYF. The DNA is TGTGCCTGGACGACAGGATCGAAAAACATTCAGTACTTC.